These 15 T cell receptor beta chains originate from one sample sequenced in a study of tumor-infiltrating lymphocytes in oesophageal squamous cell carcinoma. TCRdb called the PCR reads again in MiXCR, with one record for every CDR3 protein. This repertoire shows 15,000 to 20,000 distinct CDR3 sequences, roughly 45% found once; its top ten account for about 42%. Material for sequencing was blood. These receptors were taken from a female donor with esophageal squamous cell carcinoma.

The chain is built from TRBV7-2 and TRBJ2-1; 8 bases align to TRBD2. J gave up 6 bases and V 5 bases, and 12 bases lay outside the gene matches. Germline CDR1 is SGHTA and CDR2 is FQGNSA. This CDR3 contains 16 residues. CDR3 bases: TGTGCCAGCAGCGAAAGGGGACTAGTCAGCTTCAATGAGCAGTTCTTC. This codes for CASSERGLVSFNEQFF. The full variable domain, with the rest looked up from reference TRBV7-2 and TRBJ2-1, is GAGVSQSPSNKVTEKGKDVELRCDPISGHTALYWYRQSLGQGLEFLIYFQGNSAPDKSGLPSDRFSAERTGGSVSTLTIQRTQQEDSAVYLCASSERGLVSFNEQFFGPGTRLTVL.

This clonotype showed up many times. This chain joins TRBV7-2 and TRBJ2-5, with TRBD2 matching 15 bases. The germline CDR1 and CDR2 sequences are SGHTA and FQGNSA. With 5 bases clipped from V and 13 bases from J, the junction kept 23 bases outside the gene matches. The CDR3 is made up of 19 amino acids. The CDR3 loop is CASSAGLAGGKPNTGELYF. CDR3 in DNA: TGTGCCAGCAGCGCGGGACTAGCGGGGGGAAAGCCGAACACCGGGGAGCTGTACTTC.

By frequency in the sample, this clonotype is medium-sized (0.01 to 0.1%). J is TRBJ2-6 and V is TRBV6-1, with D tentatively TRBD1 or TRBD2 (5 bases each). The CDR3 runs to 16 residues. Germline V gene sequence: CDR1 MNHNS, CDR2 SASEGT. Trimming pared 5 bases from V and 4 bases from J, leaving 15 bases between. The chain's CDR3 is CASSYKIGDGANVLTF. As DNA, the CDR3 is TGTGCCAGCAGTTATAAGATTGGGGACGGGGCCAACGTCCTGACTTTC.

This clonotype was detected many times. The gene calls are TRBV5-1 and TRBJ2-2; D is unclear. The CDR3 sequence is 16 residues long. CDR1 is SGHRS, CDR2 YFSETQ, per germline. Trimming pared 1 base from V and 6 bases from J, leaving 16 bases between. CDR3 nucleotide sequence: TGCGCCAGCAGCTTGAACGGGCCGGAGTCCGCCGGGGAGCTGTTTTTT. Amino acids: CASSLNGPESAGELFF. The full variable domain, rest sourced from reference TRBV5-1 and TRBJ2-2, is KAGVTQTPRYLIKTRGQQVTLSCSPISGHRSVSWYQQTPGQGLQFLFEYFSETQRNKGNFPGRFSGRQFSNSRSEMNVSTLELGDSALYLCASSLNGPESAGELFFGEGSRLTVL.

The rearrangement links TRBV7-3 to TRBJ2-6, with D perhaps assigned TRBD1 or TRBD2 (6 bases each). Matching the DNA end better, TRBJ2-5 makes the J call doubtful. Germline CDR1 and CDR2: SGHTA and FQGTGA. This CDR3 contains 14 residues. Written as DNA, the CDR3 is TGTGCCAGCAGCTTAAGGGGGGCCTTCCAGACCCAGTACTTC. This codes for CASSLRGAFQTQYF.

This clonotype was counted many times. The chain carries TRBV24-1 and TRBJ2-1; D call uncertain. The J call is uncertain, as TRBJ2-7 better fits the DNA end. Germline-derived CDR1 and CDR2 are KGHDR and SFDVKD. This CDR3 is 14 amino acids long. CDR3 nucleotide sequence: TGTGCCACCAGTGATCTAGGCAGCTACAATGAGCAGTACTTC. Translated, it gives CATSDLGSYNEQYF.

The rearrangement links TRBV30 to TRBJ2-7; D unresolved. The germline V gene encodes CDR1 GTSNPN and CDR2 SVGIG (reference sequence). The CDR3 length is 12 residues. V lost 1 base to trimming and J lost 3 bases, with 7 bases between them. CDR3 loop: CAWSGRIYEQYF. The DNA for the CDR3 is TGTGCCTGGAGTGGCCGGATCTACGAGCAGTACTTC. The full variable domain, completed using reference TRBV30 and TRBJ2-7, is SQTIHQWPATLVQPVGSPLSLECTVEGTSNPNLYWYRQAAGRGLQLLFYSVGIGQISSEVPQNLSASRPQDRQFILSSKKLLLSDSGFYLCAWSGRIYEQYFGPGTRLTVT.

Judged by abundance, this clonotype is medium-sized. CDR3 in amino acids: CASSLVAGAETQYF. The CDR3 DNA reads as TGTGCCAGCAGCTTAGTTGCCGGGGCCGAGACCCAGTACTTC. V usage is TRBV11-3 and J usage is TRBJ2-5, with D perhaps given as TRBD1 or TRBD2 (5 bases each). The CDR3 loop spans 14 amino acids. Germline V CDR1 and CDR2: SGHNT, YENEEA. Between the trimmed V and J ends, which lost 1 base and 5 bases, there was a span of 11 bases.

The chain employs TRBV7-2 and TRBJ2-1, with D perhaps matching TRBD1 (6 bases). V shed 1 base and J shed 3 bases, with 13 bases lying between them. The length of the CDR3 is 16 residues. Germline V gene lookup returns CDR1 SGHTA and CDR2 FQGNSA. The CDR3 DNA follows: TGTGCCAGCAGCTTAGGTGGCAGGGGAAGCTACAATGAGCAGTTCTTC. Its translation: CASSLGGRGSYNEQFF.

The CDR3 reads CASSFRLTDTQYF. Written as DNA, the CDR3 is TGTGCCAGCAGTTTCCGACTTACAGATACGCAGTATTTT. The chain is built from TRBV28 and TRBJ2-3, with no clear D. V was pared by 3 bases and J by 3 bases, with 7 bases between. The germline gives CDR1 MDHEN, CDR2 SYDVKM. This CDR3 is built from 13 residues.

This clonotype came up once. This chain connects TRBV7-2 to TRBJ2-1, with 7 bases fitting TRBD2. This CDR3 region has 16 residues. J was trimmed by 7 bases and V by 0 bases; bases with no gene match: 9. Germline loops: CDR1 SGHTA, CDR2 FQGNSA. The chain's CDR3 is CASSLASGLVENEQFF. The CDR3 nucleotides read TGTGCCAGCAGCTTAGCGTCAGGACTAGTGGAAAATGAGCAGTTCTTC.

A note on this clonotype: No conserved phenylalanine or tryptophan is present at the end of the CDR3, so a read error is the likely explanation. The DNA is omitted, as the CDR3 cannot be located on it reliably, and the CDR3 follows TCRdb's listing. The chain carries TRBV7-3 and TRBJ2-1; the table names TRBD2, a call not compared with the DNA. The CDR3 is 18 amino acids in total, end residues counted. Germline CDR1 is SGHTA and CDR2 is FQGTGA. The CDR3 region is CASNGGTSVATLKLSLGT.

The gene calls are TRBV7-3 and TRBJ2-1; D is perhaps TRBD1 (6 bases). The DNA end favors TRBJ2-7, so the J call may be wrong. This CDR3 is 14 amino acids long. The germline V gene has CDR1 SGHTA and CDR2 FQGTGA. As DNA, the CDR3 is TGTGCCAGCAGCTTTGGGGGCTCCTACAATGAGCAGTACTTC. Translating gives CASSFGGSYNEQYF.

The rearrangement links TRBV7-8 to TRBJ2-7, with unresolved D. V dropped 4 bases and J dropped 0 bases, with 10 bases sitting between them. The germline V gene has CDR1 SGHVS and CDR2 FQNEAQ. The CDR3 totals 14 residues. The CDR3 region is CASSSTASSYEQYF. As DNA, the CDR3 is TGTGCCAGCAGCTCCACAGCAAGCTCCTACGAGCAGTACTTC. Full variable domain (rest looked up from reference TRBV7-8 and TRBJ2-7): GAGVSQSPRYKVAKRGQDVALRCDPISGHVSLFWYQQALGQGPEFLTYFQNEAQLDKSGLPSDRFFAERPEGSVSTLKIQRTQQEDSAVYLCASSSTASSYEQYFGPGTRLTVT.

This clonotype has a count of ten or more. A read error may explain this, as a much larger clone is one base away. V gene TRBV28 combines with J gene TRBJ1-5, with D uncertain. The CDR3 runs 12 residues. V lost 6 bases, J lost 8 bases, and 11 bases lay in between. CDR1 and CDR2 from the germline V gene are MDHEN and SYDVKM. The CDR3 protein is CASSPTNKPQHF. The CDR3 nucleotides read TGTGCCAGCAGCCCCACTAATAAGCCCCAGCATTTT.